These T cell receptor beta chains were read from a single sample in a study of CD8+ T cells in alopecia areata. Some clones are missing from TCRdb's copy, which holds only in-frame ones; the method was immunoSEQ multiplex PCR. The sample lists 150,000 or so clones, more than 45% occurring once. Material for sequencing was CD4+ T cells sorted from blood. The receptors were sampled from a human donor with alopecia areata. Each CDR3 is given with its conserved first and last residue. A D gene is named only where the DNA matches it firmly. Rows give clone size only sometimes, using once, few, many, or a class for an expanded clone.

D	V	size	J	CDR3	DNA
NA	TRBV7-3	few	TRBJ2-1	CASSLDYNHNEQFF	TGTGCCAGCAGCCTCGACTATAACCACAATGAGCAGTTCTTC
NA	TRBV27	few	TRBJ2-7	CASSSARGLTYEQYF	TGTGCCAGCAGTTCGGCACGGGGTCTTACCTACGAGCAGTACTTC
NA	TRBV5-1	NA	TRBJ2-1	CASNPGDVDEQFF	TGCGCCAGCAACCCAGGGGATGTGGATGAGCAGTTCTTC
NA	TRBV4-1	few	TRBJ1-4	CASSLVGSRLFF	TGCGCCAGCAGCCTTGTAGGTTCGAGACTGTTTTTT
NA	TRBV15	NA	TRBJ2-3	CATSRDLPDTQYF	TGTGCCACCAGCAGAGATTTGCCAGATACGCAGTATTTT
NA	TRBV29-1	few	TRBJ2-1	CSVIGVEQFF	TGCAGCGTTATTGGTGTTGAGCAGTTCTTC
NA	TRBV11-2	NA	TRBJ1-2	CASSLGRGQGEGYTF	TGTGCCAGCAGCTTAGGACGTGGGCAGGGAGAAGGCTACACCTTC
NA	TRBV30	NA	TRBJ2-3	CAWSVLTGDTQYF	TGTGCCTGGAGTGTACTAACGGGGGATACGCAGTATTTT
NA	TRBV7-9	few	TRBJ2-1	CASSFAPENEQFF	TGTGCCAGCAGCTTCGCGCCTGAGAATGAGCAGTTCTTC
NA	TRBV29-1	few	TRBJ2-3	CSVLTGADTQYF	TGCAGCGTTCTGACCGGAGCAGATACGCAGTATTTT
NA	TRBV6-5	NA	TRBJ2-7	CASRAGTLSSYEQYF	TGTGCCAGCCGGGCCGGGACTCTAAGCTCCTACGAGCAGTACTTC
NA	TRBV6-5	NA	TRBJ1-1	CASSYSLSRSTEAFF	TGTGCCAGCAGTTACTCGCTAAGTAGAAGTACTGAAGCTTTCTTT
NA	TRBV25-1	few	TRBJ1-1	CASGMNTEAFF	TGTGCCAGCGGTATGAACACTGAAGCTTTCTTT
TRBD2	TRBV7-3	NA	TRBJ2-3	CASSLNSGTTDTQYF	TGTGCCAGCAGCTTAAATAGCGGGACAACAGATACGCAGTATTTT
TRBD2	TRBV2	once	TRBJ2-1	CASIWTSGYNEQFF	TGTGCCAGCATATGGACTAGCGGATACAATGAGCAGTTCTTC
NA	TRBV7-9	NA	TRBJ2-3	CASSLRAGIGAQYF	TGTGCCAGCAGCTTACGGGCGGGAATTGGTGCGCAGTATTTT
NA	TRBV25-1	NA	TRBJ1-3	CASSPPGSGNTIYF	TGTGCCAGCAGCCCCCCTGGGTCTGGAAACACCATATATTTT
NA	TRBV14	NA	TRBJ1-2	CASSPLQGATTGGYTF	TGTGCCAGCAGCCCGCTACAGGGAGCAACGACGGGCGGCTACACCTTC
NA	TRBV29-1	NA	TRBJ2-1	CSVGDSRASYNEQFF	TGCAGCGTCGGGGATAGCAGGGCCTCCTACAATGAGCAGTTCTTC
TRBD2	TRBV29-1	few	TRBJ2-7	CSVGTSGRNEQYF	TGCAGCGTCGGGACTAGCGGGAGAAACGAGCAGTACTTC
NA	TRBV29-1	NA	TRBJ1-1	CSSRVRPNTEAFF	TGCAGCTCTCGGGTTCGTCCGAACACTGAAGCTTTCTTT
NA	TRBV30	NA	TRBJ1-1	CAWGDRTHTEAFF	TGTGCCTGGGGTGACAGAACTCACACTGAAGCTTTCTTT
TRBD2	TRBV5-1	NA	TRBJ2-3	CASSPRISGSGTDTQYF	TGCGCCAGCAGCCCCAGGATAAGCGGGAGCGGCACAGATACGCAGTATTTT
NA	TRBV4-1	NA	TRBJ2-3	CASSHPSSTQYF	TGCGCCAGCAGCCACCCGTCCTCGACGCAGTATTTT
TRBD1	TRBV29-1	few	TRBJ1-5	CSASGQDSNQPQHF	TGCAGCGCCTCGGGACAGGATAGCAATCAGCCCCAGCATTTT
NA	TRBV28	few	TRBJ1-2	CASRLGNNYGYTF	TGTGCCAGCAGATTGGGAAATAACTATGGCTACACCTTC
NA	TRBV14	NA	TRBJ2-3	CASSQSGTPDTQYF	TGTGCCAGCAGCCAATCGGGCACCCCGGATACGCAGTATTTT
NA	TRBV29-1	NA	TRBJ2-2	CSVGLRRTNTGELFF	TGCAGCGTTGGTTTGAGGCGGACAAACACCGGGGAGCTGTTTTTT
TRBD1	TRBV7-9	few	TRBJ1-4	CASSNRRQGLGEKLFF	TGTGCCAGCAGCAACCGGAGACAGGGGCTAGGTGAAAAACTGTTTTTT
NA	TRBV6-5	NA	TRBJ2-7	CASSSRGATFPYEQYF	TGTGCCAGCAGTTCCCGCGGGGCCACCTTCCCCTACGAGCAGTACTTC
NA	TRBV28	NA	TRBJ1-2	CASSVTNYGYTF	TGTGCCAGCAGCGTAACTAACTATGGCTACACCTTC
TRBD1	TRBV2	NA	TRBJ2-2	CASTQQGYTGELFF	TGTGCCAGCACGCAACAGGGGTACACCGGGGAGCTGTTTTTT
TRBD2	TRBV27	NA	TRBJ2-1	CASSSGGGGTFF	TGTGCCAGCAGTTCCGGCGGCGGGGGAACGTTCTTC
TRBD1	TRBV6-5	NA	TRBJ2-1	CASSQTGRDEQFF	TGTGCCAGCAGCCAGACAGGGAGAGATGAGCAGTTCTTC
NA	TRBV27	few	TRBJ2-7	CASSLPSTGFGEQYF	TGTGCCAGCAGTTTACCATCGACAGGTTTCGGCGAGCAGTACTTC
NA	TRBV7-6	few	TRBJ2-5	CASSLGGGQGTQYF	TGTGCCAGCAGCTTAGGTGGTGGCCAAGGGACCCAGTACTTC
NA	TRBV7-2	NA	TRBJ2-5	CASKRGGRFIQETQYF	TGTGCCAGCAAAAGGGGGGGGAGGTTTATACAAGAGACCCAGTACTTC
NA	TRBV7-2	NA	TRBJ2-7	CASSLGTTYEQYF	TGTGCCAGCAGCTTAGGGACAACCTACGAGCAGTACTTC
TRBD2	TRBV4-1	NA	TRBJ2-5	CASSQEPSGRARETQYF	TGCGCCAGCAGCCAAGAACCTAGCGGGAGGGCCCGGGAGACCCAGTACTTC
NA	TRBV9	NA	TRBJ2-2	CASSVYGGELFF	TGTGCCAGCAGCGTATACGGTGGGGAGCTGTTTTTT
NA	TRBV7-9	few	TRBJ2-4	CASSLGRGSLKNIQYF	TGTGCCAGCAGCTTAGGTCGCGGGTCCCTCAAAAACATTCAGTACTTC
TRBD2	TRBV18	NA	TRBJ2-1	CASSLRTSGSFSNEQFF	TGTGCCAGCTCACTACGGACTAGCGGCAGCTTTAGCAATGAGCAGTTCTTC
NA	TRBV29-1	NA	TRBJ1-1	CSVERAAVEAFF	TGCAGCGTTGAAAGGGCAGCCGTTGAAGCTTTCTTT
TRBD2	TRBV6-1	NA	TRBJ2-7	CASSESGRFDEQYF	TGTGCCAGCAGTGAAAGCGGGAGGTTCGACGAGCAGTACTTC
NA	TRBV27	NA	TRBJ2-7	CASSPRPSLSYEQYF	TGTGCCAGCAGTCCCCGACCGTCCCTCTCCTACGAGCAGTACTTC
NA	TRBV5-4	few	TRBJ2-5	CASSFQETQYF	TGTGCCAGCAGCTTCCAAGAGACCCAGTACTTC
TRBD2	TRBV27	NA	TRBJ2-7	CASSLASGVTYEQYF	TGTGCCAGCAGTTTAGCTAGCGGGGTTACCTACGAGCAGTACTTC